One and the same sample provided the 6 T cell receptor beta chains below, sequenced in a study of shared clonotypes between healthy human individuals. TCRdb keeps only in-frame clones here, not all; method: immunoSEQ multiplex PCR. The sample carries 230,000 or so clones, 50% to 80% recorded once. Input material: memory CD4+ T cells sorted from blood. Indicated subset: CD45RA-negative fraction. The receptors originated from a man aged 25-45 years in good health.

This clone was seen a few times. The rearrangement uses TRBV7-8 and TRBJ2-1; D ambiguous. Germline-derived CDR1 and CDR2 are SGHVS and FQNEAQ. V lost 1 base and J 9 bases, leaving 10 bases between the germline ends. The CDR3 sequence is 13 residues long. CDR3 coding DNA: TGTGCCAGCAGCTTAGTGGGTATAGGTGAGCAGTTCTTC. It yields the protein CASSLVGIGEQFF.

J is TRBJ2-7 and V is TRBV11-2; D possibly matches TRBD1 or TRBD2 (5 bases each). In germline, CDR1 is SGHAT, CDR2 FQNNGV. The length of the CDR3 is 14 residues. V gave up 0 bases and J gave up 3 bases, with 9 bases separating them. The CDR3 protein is CASSLDRGSYEQYF. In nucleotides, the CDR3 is TGTGCCAGCAGCTTAGATCGGGGCAGCTACGAGCAGTACTTC. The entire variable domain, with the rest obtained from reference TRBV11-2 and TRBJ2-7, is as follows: EAGVAQSPRYKIIEKRQSVAFWCNPISGHATLYWYQQILGQGPKLLIQFQNNGVVDDSQLPKDRFSAERLKGVDSTLKIQPAKLEDSAVYLCASSLDRGSYEQYFGPGTRLTVT.

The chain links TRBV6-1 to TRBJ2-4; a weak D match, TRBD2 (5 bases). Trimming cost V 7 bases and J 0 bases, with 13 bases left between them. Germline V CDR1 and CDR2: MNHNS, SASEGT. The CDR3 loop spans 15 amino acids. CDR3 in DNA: TGTGCCAGCATCCCCGGGCGGGTAGCCAAAAACATTCAGTACTTC. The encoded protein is CASIPGRVAKNIQYF.

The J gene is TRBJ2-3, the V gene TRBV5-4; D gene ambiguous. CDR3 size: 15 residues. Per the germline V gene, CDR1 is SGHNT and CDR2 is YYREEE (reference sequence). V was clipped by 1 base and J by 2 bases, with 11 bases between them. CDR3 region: CASSLTAVATDTQYF. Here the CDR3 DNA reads TGTGCCAGCAGCTTGACTGCAGTAGCCACAGATACGCAGTATTTT.

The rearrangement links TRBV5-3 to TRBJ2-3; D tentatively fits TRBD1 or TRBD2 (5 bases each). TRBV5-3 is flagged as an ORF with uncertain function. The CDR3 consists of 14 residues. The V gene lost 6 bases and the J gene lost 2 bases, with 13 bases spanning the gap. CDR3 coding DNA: TGTGCCAGAACCCCTATCGGGACCACAGATACGCAGTATTTT. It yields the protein CARTPIGTTDTQYF.

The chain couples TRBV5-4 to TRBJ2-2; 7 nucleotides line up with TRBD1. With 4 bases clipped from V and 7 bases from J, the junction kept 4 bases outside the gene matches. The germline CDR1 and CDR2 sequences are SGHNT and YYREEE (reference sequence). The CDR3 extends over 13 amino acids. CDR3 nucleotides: TGTGCCAGCAGCAAAACAGGGGTCGGGGAGCTGTTTTTT. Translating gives CASSKTGVGELFF.